A single T cell receptor (beta chain) is shown here with its context. Its antigen is as yet unknown. This CDR3 has 13 residues. Germline-derived CDR1 and CDR2 are SGHRS and YFSETQ. V lost 7 bases to trimming and J lost 6 bases; unmatched junction nucleotides: 6. Vbeta (60) and Jbeta (13) primers were used in the PCR. Libraries were prepared by immunoSEQ multiplex PCR; TCRdb keeps only in-frame clonotypes and omits some of them. The sample includes roughly 160,000 clones, around 73% of them seen just once. This sample is drawn from a study of cytomegalovirus exposure and HLA in healthy donors. The study, taken as a whole, reports: Some segments of the V type, notably TRBV6-2 and TRBV6-3, were excluded as indistinguishable.

Sequences were obtained from PBMCs. The sequence was collected from a woman under 30 in good health and CMV-seropositive. The genes are TRBV5-1 and TRBJ2-7; TRBD1 aligns across 11 bases. CDR3 DNA: TGCGCCAGCCACCCGGGACAGGGGGGCGAGCAGTACTTC. Amino acid sequence: CASHPGQGGEQYF.